Below, 17 T cell receptor beta chains from the same sample are listed, as sequenced in a study of vaccination effects on CD4 cells after COVID-19. Antigen-specific CD4+ T cell clonotypes were called by their expansion after viral peptide-pool culture in ViraFEST. Investigators separated out CD4+ T cells once around 9 days of culture had passed. Convalescent patients had PCR-confirmed SARS-CoV-2 infection between March and December 2020. TCRdb's table, derived via immunoSEQ multiplex PCR, lists solely in-frame clones and lacks some. The sample yields around 50,000 clones, 65% to 80% seen once. The antigens of these receptors remain unknown. The sequencing used CD4+ T cells from PBMCs cultured with HIV peptides, collected before COVID-19 vaccination. The subset was: HIV-1 Nef peptide pool negative control/reference culture. The receptors here all came from a human donor who had a prior SARS-CoV-2 infection.

In its sample, this clone was seen once. V usage is TRBV2 and J usage is TRBJ1-1; 9 positions agree with TRBD1. J was trimmed by 5 bases and V by 8 bases; bases with no gene match: 9. Germline lookup yields CDR1 SNHLY and CDR2 FYNNEI. This CDR3 has 14 amino acids. The CDR3 region has the DNA TGTGCCAGCGGAGAACAGGGGGCTTTAACTGAAGCTTTCTTT. Protein sequence: CASGEQGALTEAFF. Variable domain in full (rest from reference TRBV2 and TRBJ1-1): EPEVTQTPSHQVTQMGQEVILRCVPISNHLYFYWYRQILGQKVEFLVSFYNNEISEKSEIFDDQFSVERPDGSNFTLKIRSTKLEDSAMYFCASGEQGALTEAFFGQGTRLTVV.

Only a few counts were recorded for this clone. This rearrangement joins TRBV4-1 to TRBJ2-7; the match to TRBD2 covers 9 bases. The CDR3 totals 17 residues. V was pared by 1 base and J by 3 bases, with 10 bases of the junction left unmatched. Per the germline V gene, CDR1 is MGHRA and CDR2 is YSYEKL. CDR3 amino acids: CASSQGHLAGLIYEQYF. The CDR3 nucleotides read TGCGCCAGCAGCCAAGGACACCTAGCGGGATTGATCTACGAGCAGTACTTC.

In this sample, this clone turned up a few times. The chain joins TRBV24-1 to TRBJ2-1; 11 bases line up with TRBD1. CDR1 is KGHDR, CDR2 SFDVKD, per germline. CDR3 length: 15 residues. The V segment lost 7 bases and the J segment 2 bases; nucleotides outside the gene matches: 3. The CDR3: CATSRDRGAYNEQFF. DNA of the CDR3: TGTGCCACCAGCCGGGACAGGGGGGCCTACAATGAGCAGTTCTTC.

The rearrangement links TRBV24-1 to TRBJ2-3; D is ambiguous. CDR3 length equals 14 residues. The V gene lost 4 bases and the J gene lost 0 bases, with 7 bases spanning the gap. The germline V gene has CDR1 KGHDR and CDR2 SFDVKD. The CDR3: CATSDLISTDTQYF. CDR3 DNA sequence: TGTGCCACCAGTGACCTCATTAGCACAGATACGCAGTATTTT.

V and J are TRBV18 and TRBJ1-2; D ambiguous. This CDR3 has 13 residues. V was shortened by 4 bases and J by 4 bases, with 10 bases between the two germline ends. CDR1 and CDR2 (germline): KGHSH, LQKENI. CDR3 loop: CASSLLGFYGYTF. Written as DNA, the CDR3 is TGTGCCAGCTCACTTCTGGGATTCTATGGCTACACCTTC.

The chain uses TRBV24-1 and TRBJ2-2, with 8 bases that match TRBD1. This CDR3 is built from 16 residues. J was trimmed by 5 bases and V by 4 bases; bases with no gene match: 8. Germline loops: CDR1 KGHDR, CDR2 SFDVKD. The CDR3 DNA sequence: TGTGCCACCAGTGACCCCGGACAGGGTTGGACCGGGGAGCTGTTTTTT. This encodes CATSDPGQGWTGELFF.

The chain combines TRBV27 with TRBJ2-7; D is undetermined. The CDR3 runs 17 residues. The V gene lost 0 bases and the J gene lost 3 bases, with 18 bases spanning the gap. CDR1 and CDR2 from the germline V gene are MNHEY and SMNVEV (reference sequence). CDR3 sequence: CASSLSARPPIYYEQYF. As DNA, the CDR3 is TGTGCCAGCAGTTTATCTGCCAGACCGCCCATTTACTACGAGCAGTACTTC.

This clone was counted a few times. This chain links TRBV27 with TRBJ1-4; TRBD1 aligns across 8 bases. Germline V lookup: CDR1 MNHEY, CDR2 SMNVEV (reference sequence). This CDR3 has 13 residues. V was clipped by 6 bases and J by 10 bases; unmatched bases: 7. CDR3 in amino acids: CASSGQGKGKLFF. In nucleotides, the CDR3 is TGTGCCAGCAGCGGACAGGGAAAGGGAAAACTGTTTTTT.

This chain connects TRBV4-2 to TRBJ2-7; 13 bases match TRBD2. The CDR3 sequence is 15 residues long. The V and J ends lost 3 bases and 2 bases, in that order; junction bases with no gene match: 1. The germline V gene encodes CDR1 LGHNA and CDR2 YNFKEQ. The DNA of the CDR3 is TGTGCCAGCAGCCACACTAGCGGGAGGGCCTACGAGCAGTACTTC. Residues: CASSHTSGRAYEQYF.

The V and J genes are TRBV6-5 and TRBJ1-4; D is unclear. The CDR3 covers 15 residues. Germline lookup yields CDR1 MNHEY and CDR2 SVGAGI. V lost 6 bases and J 8 bases, leaving 19 bases between the germline ends. The CDR3 region is CASSARTELQEKLFF. CDR3 nucleotide sequence: TGTGCCAGCAGCGCCCGGACGGAGTTACAGGAAAAACTGTTTTTT.

V and J are TRBV7-4 and TRBJ2-7; TRBD1 aligns across 8 bases. CDR1 is SGHVT, CDR2 SQSDAQ, per germline. The trim removed 6 bases at V and 3 bases at J, leaving 10 bases unmatched. The CDR3 is 15 residues long. CDR3 loop: CASRPTGTGGYEQYF. The CDR3 DNA reads as TGTGCCAGCAGGCCTACCGGGACAGGCGGCTACGAGCAGTACTTC.

The V call is TRBV30, the J call TRBJ1-1; 10 bases fit TRBD1. CDR1 and CDR2 (germline): GTSNPN, SVGIG (reference sequence). The CDR3 consists of 17 residues. The trim removed 0 bases at V and 4 bases at J, leaving 11 bases unmatched. CDR3 residues: CAWSVIRRQGAGTEAFF. The CDR3 DNA sequence: TGTGCCTGGAGTGTAATTAGGAGACAGGGGGCCGGCACTGAAGCTTTCTTT.

The chain combines TRBV6-2 or TRBV6-3 with TRBJ1-1; the D gene is possibly TRBD1 (5 bases). The length of the CDR3 is 16 residues. The V gene's germline CDR1 is MNHEY and CDR2 SVGEGT. The V end was cut by 1 base, the J end by 4 bases, with 16 bases between. In nucleotides, the CDR3 is TGTGCCAGCAGTTACTATCCCCAGGGCTCGACCACTGAAGCTTTCTTT. Amino acids: CASSYYPQGSTTEAFF.

This chain links TRBV11-1 with TRBJ2-7; 12 positions match TRBD2. Trimming cost V 5 bases and J 2 bases; bases outside gene matches: 4. This CDR3 has 15 amino acids. The germline CDR1 and CDR2 sequences are SGHAT and FQDESV (reference sequence). For the CDR3, the DNA is TGTGCCAGCAGCACAGCTAGCGGGAGGGCCTACGAGCAGTACTTC. It codes for CASSTASGRAYEQYF.

J is TRBJ1-5 and V is TRBV6-5, with D uncertain. Trimming left V 4 bases short and J 0 bases short, with 10 bases between. The V gene's germline CDR1 is MNHEY and CDR2 SVGAGI. This CDR3 is 15 amino acids long. The CDR3 loop is CASSSQTYSNQPQHF. CDR3 DNA sequence: TGTGCCAGCAGTTCTCAGACCTATAGCAATCAGCCCCAGCATTTT.

The chain has TRBV6-2 or TRBV6-3 and TRBJ2-7; D is uncertain. Per the germline V gene, CDR1 is MNHEY and CDR2 is SVGEGT. The length of the CDR3 is 13 residues. V was clipped by 0 bases and J by 0 bases, with 3 bases between them. The CDR3 loop reads CASSYSDSYEQYF. The CDR3 DNA reads as TGTGCCAGCAGTTACTCGGACTCCTACGAGCAGTACTTC.

V and J are TRBV9 and TRBJ1-4; maybe TRBD1 (5 bases). The V end was cut by 5 bases, the J end by 0 bases, with 8 bases between. The germline V gene encodes CDR1 SGDLS and CDR2 YYNGEE. The CDR3 loop spans 14 amino acids. The CDR3 DNA is TGTGCCAGCAGTCAGGGCCCAACTAATGAAAAACTGTTTTTT. It encodes CASSQGPTNEKLFF.